The 24 T cell receptor beta chains in this list originate from one sample, sequenced in a study of blood T cells in healthy people across ages. PCR was performed a second time for about 7 to 11 cycles using a sample-barcoded 5' primer and a J-beta primer mix. Each CDR3 protein gets one entry after TCRdb re-called the 5' RACE reads with MiXCR. The table includes hundreds of thousands of distinct CDR3 sequences, 32% detected once. The material sequenced was blood. All receptors derive from a woman older than 75 in good health.

J is TRBJ1-4 and V is TRBV29-1; the D is unclear. CDR1 is SQVTM and CDR2 is ANQGSEA in the germline V gene. This CDR3 has 14 amino acids. Between the trimmed V and J ends, which lost 4 bases and 1 base, there was a span of 10 bases. The CDR3 reads CSVADPGTNEKLFF. CDR3 DNA sequence: TGCAGCGTTGCTGATCCAGGAACTAATGAAAAACTGTTTTTT.

This clonotype was counted many times. This chain uses TRBV12-3 or TRBV12-4 with TRBJ2-1; D call uncertain. The CDR3 spans 17 residues. V was pared by 7 bases and J by 0 bases, with 19 bases between. This CDR3 reads CASTERDFPSSYNEQFF. CDR3 DNA sequence: TGTGCCAGCACCGAAAGAGACTTCCCAAGCTCCTACAATGAGCAGTTCTTC.

Turning to this clonotype: The missing conserved phenylalanine or tryptophan at the end of this CDR3 makes a read error likely. The rearrangement uses TRBV2 and TRBJ1-1; no clear D gene. Per the germline V gene, CDR1 is SNHLY and CDR2 is FYNNEI. The CDR3 is 13 amino acids. Trimming removed 9 bases at V and 4 bases at J, with 15 bases between. CDR3 amino acids: CASKTELITEAFV. CDR3 bases: TGTGCCAGTAAGACGGAGCTAATCACTGAAGCTTTCGTT.

J is TRBJ2-7 and V is TRBV6-5; D is unresolved. The germline V gene has CDR1 MNHEY and CDR2 SVGAGI. V lost 0 bases and J lost 3, with 6 bases in between. The CDR3 consists of 13 residues. The CDR3 region has the DNA TGTGCCAGCAGTTACTCGGGGATCTACGAGCAGTACTTC. Encoded protein: CASSYSGIYEQYF.

This clonotype was detected many times. The chain uses TRBV21-1 and TRBJ2-5; no DNA check was done on the table's D call, TRBD1. TRBV21-1 is reported as a pseudogene. This CDR3 spans 16 amino acids. CDR3 coding DNA: TGTGCCAGCAGCTCCCCACTTTACAGGGGTTTAGAGACCCAGTACTTC. Translation gives CASSSPLYRGLETQYF.

This clonotype was detected ten times or more. The chain has TRBV12-3 or TRBV12-4 and TRBJ2-7; weak D call: TRBD1 (5 bases). The germline V and J ends were trimmed by 6 bases and 6 bases, with 9 bases remaining between them. CDR3 length equals 11 residues. Written as DNA, the CDR3 is TGTGCCAGCAGGGCCACAGGCGAGCAGTACTTC. Its protein product is CASRATGEQYF.

This clonotype has at least ten counts. This chain links TRBV20-1 with TRBJ2-1; 7 bases are shared with TRBD2. The CDR3 has 15 residues. V was clipped by 1 base and J by 1 base; unmatched bases: 4. CDR1 DFQATT and CDR2 SNEGSKA come from the germline V gene (reference sequence). CDR3 bases: TGCAGTGCTAGAGCTTGGGGGGGGTCCTACAATGAGCAGTTCTTC. Amino acid sequence: CSARAWGGSYNEQFF.

About this clonotype itself: A much more abundant neighbour one base away suggests this may be a read error. The CDR3 nucleotides read TGTGCCAGCAGCATAGCACTAGTGGAGAGCGGTGAGCAGTTCTTC. Its protein product is CASSIALVESGEQFF. This sequence joins TRBV9 and TRBJ2-1, with D possibly being TRBD2 (5 bases). Trimming left V 4 bases short and J 9 bases short, with 20 bases between. Germline CDR1 and CDR2: SGDLS and YYNGEE. The CDR3 is made up of 15 amino acids.

This clonotype was detected many times. The rearrangement uses TRBV29-1 and TRBJ1-1; unclear D gene. Germline CDR1 SQVTM, CDR2 ANQGSEA. This CDR3 spans 11 amino acids. Trimming took 3 bases from V and 3 from J, leaving 5 bases between them. The chain's CDR3 is CSVDSYTEAFF. The CDR3, as DNA: TGCAGCGTTGACTCGTACACTGAAGCTTTCTTT.

The rearrangement joins TRBV12-5 to TRBJ2-5, with D tentatively TRBD1 (5 bases). The CDR3 loop spans 13 amino acids. Germline V gene lookup returns CDR1 LGHNT and CDR2 FRNRAP. Deletions cut 9 bases from V and 4 bases from J, with 15 bases between. The CDR3 loop reads CARGPFQGETQYF. As DNA, the CDR3 is TGTGCTAGGGGTCCTTTTCAGGGAGAGACCCAGTACTTC.

The table lists this clonotype with many counts. V gene TRBV6-1 combines with J gene TRBJ1-1; unclear D gene. CDR1 and CDR2 from the germline V gene are MNHNS and SASEGT. With 2 bases removed from V and 5 bases from J, the gap between germline ends came to 9 bases. The CDR3 has 13 residues. CDR3 bases: TGTGCCAGCAGTGAAAAACGGCAGACTGAAGCTTTCTTT. Its protein product is CASSEKRQTEAFF.

This clonotype has more than one count but fewer than ten. V is TRBV6-5 and J is TRBJ1-1; tentative D call: TRBD1 (5 bases). Germline V gene sequence: CDR1 MNHEY, CDR2 SVGAGI. This CDR3 comprises 15 residues. Trimming removed 1 base from V and 1 base from J, with 10 bases in between. The CDR3 region is CASSYLGVGNTEAFF. DNA for the CDR3: TGTGCCAGCAGTTACTTAGGGGTAGGGAACACTGAAGCTTTCTTT.

This clonotype was picked up a small number of times. This chain connects TRBV27 to TRBJ1-6, with a tentative D call TRBD1 (5 bases). Germline CDR1 is MNHEY and CDR2 is SMNVEV (reference sequence). The CDR3 totals 14 residues. The CDR3 DNA reads TGTGCTACTCATGCTGGGCAGGGCAATTCACCCCTCCACTTT. Amino acids: CATHAGQGNSPLHF.

Comment on this clonotype: This could be a read error, since a much larger clone is one nucleotide away. The V call is TRBV30, the J call TRBJ2-3, with no clear D. The CDR3 covers 16 residues. Germline V gene data show CDR1 as GTSNPN and CDR2 as SVGIG (reference sequence). CDR3 DNA: TGTGCCCGGAGTGTACTGAAGGGATTTAGCACAGATACGCAGTATTTT. Its translation is CARSVLKGFSTDTQYF.

The chain combines TRBV7-3 with TRBJ2-2; no definite D call. The CDR3 extends over 14 amino acids. CDR1 is SGHTA, CDR2 FQGTGA, per germline. Deletions cut 3 bases from V and 6 bases from J, with 11 bases between. The CDR3 nucleotides are TGTGCCAGCAGCTTGTGGGAAGTGTCCGGGGAGCTGTTTTTT. Its protein is CASSLWEVSGELFF.

This clonotype turned up a few times. The rearrangement uses TRBV7-3 and TRBJ2-5; TRBD2 is a possible D gene (6 bases). V was cut by 0 bases and J by 5 bases, with 10 bases left in between. The CDR3 loop spans 14 amino acids. Germline-derived CDR1 and CDR2 are SGHTA and FQGTGA. The CDR3 DNA reads as TGTGCCAGCAGCTTAACCCCTAGCGTGGAGACCCAGTACTTC. Its translation is CASSLTPSVETQYF.

As regards this clonotype: A read error may produce the germline difference seen at one junction end. The rearrangement links TRBV20-1 to TRBJ2-1; D might be TRBD1 (6 bases). Per germline, CDR1 DFQATT and CDR2 SNEGSKA (reference sequence). The CDR3 length is 15 residues. This CDR3 is CSARSSGGPYNGQFF. As DNA, the CDR3 is TGCAGTGCTAGGTCTAGTGGGGGCCCCTACAATGGGCAGTTCTTC.

This chain uses TRBV5-1 with TRBJ2-1; 8 positions agree with TRBD2. Germline lookup yields CDR1 SGHRS and CDR2 YFSETQ. The CDR3 loop spans 15 amino acids. V shed 4 bases, J shed 1 base, and the junction held 4 bases outside the gene matches. Here the CDR3 reads CASSRREGSYNEQFF. Here the CDR3 DNA reads TGCGCCAGCAGCCGTCGGGAGGGGTCCTACAATGAGCAGTTCTTC. Using reference TRBV5-1 and TRBJ2-1 for the parts outside the CDR3, the full variable domain is KAGVTQTPRYLIKTRGQQVTLSCSPISGHRSVSWYQQTPGQGLQFLFEYFSETQRNKGNFPGRFSGRQFSNSRSEMNVSTLELGDSALYLCASSRREGSYNEQFFGPGTRLTVL.

Only a few counts were recorded for this clonotype. The J gene is TRBJ2-5, the V gene TRBV2; 8 bases are shared with TRBD1. CDR1 SNHLY and CDR2 FYNNEI come from the germline V gene. The V and J ends lost 8 bases and 5 bases, in that order; junction bases with no gene match: 10. This CDR3 region has 14 residues. The CDR3 coding sequence is TGTGCCAGCGACCGGACAGGGTCAGGGGAGACCCAGTACTTC. As protein: CASDRTGSGETQYF. Supplemented by reference TRBV2 and TRBJ2-5, the full variable domain reads EPEVTQTPSHQVTQMGQEVILRCVPISNHLYFYWYRQILGQKVEFLVSFYNNEISEKSEIFDDQFSVERPDGSNFTLKIRSTKLEDSAMYFCASDRTGSGETQYFGPGTRLLVL.

This clonotype occurred many times. This rearrangement joins TRBV4-3 to TRBJ1-3; D remains unclear. With 0 bases removed from V and 0 bases from J, the gap between germline ends came to 6 bases. Germline loops: CDR1 LGHNA, CDR2 YSLEER. The CDR3 sequence is 15 residues long. The CDR3 DNA reads TGCGCCAGCAGCCAAGATATCGCCTCTGGAAACACCATATATTTT. Encoded protein: CASSQDIASGNTIYF.

This clonotype was seen at least ten times. This chain connects TRBV20-1 to TRBJ2-1; D is possibly TRBD2 (5 bases). The CDR3 extends over 11 amino acids. V lost 6 bases, J lost 7 bases, and 10 bases lay in between. CDR1 is DFQATT and CDR2 is SNEGSKA in the germline V gene (reference sequence). Written as DNA, the CDR3 is TGCAGTGCCGACCCGGGGAATGAGCAGTTCTTC. Protein: CSADPGNEQFF.

Worth noting for this clonotype: Being one base from a much bigger clone, this may be a read error. V gene TRBV7-9 combines with J gene TRBJ2-7; D unresolved. The V gene's germline CDR1 is SEHNR and CDR2 FQNEAQ (reference sequence). The CDR3 consists of 11 residues. Trimming pared 4 bases from V and 7 bases from J, leaving 8 bases between. The CDR3 reads CASSSNNEQYF. As DNA, the CDR3 is TGTGCCAGCAGCTCTAACAATGAGCAGTACTTC. The whole variable domain, remainder taken from reference TRBV7-9 and TRBJ2-7, is DTGVSQNPRHKITKRGQNVTFRCDPISEHNRLYWYRQTLGQGPEFLTYFQNEAQLEKSRLLSDRFSAERPKGSFSTLEIQRTEQGDSAMYLCASSSNNEQYFGPGTRLTVT.

The rearrangement links TRBV24-1 to TRBJ2-5, with D possibly being TRBD2 (5 bases). This CDR3 has 13 residues. V was clipped by 3 bases and J by 11 bases, with 15 bases between them. Germline V gene sequence: CDR1 KGHDR, CDR2 SFDVKD. The chain's CDR3 is CATSDPAPGIQYF. Here the CDR3 DNA reads TGTGCCACCAGTGATCCCGCTCCCGGGATTCAGTACTTC.

The chain combines TRBV19 with TRBJ2-1; D possibly matches TRBD1 or TRBD2 (7 bases each). The germline V and J ends were trimmed by 5 bases and 6 bases, with 14 bases remaining between them. The CDR3 consists of 14 residues. Germline V CDR1 and CDR2: LNHDA, SQIVND (reference sequence). The CDR3 DNA reads as TGTGCCAGTAGTCCAAGCGGGACAGCCAATGAGCAGTTCTTC. Its protein is CASSPSGTANEQFF.